Below, 14 T cell receptor beta chains from the same sample are listed, as sequenced in a study of PD-1 blockade in classical Hodgkin lymphoma. Each patient's relapse followed autologous stem cell transplantation, and brentuximab vedotin exposure varied. Negative magnetic selection isolated CD4+ T cells from thawed PBMCs. The assay was immunoSEQ multiplex PCR, and TCRdb's table has in-frame clones only and misses some. The table has around 17,000 clones, about 85% seen once. The sequencing used CD4+ T cells from blood, collected at baseline. The receptors shown here come from a human donor with classical Hodgkin lymphoma.

V is TRBV9 and J is TRBJ2-4, with D tentatively TRBD1 (6 bases). V dropped 0 bases and J dropped 10 bases, with 11 bases sitting between them. In germline, CDR1 is SGDLS, CDR2 YYNGEE. The CDR3 has 13 amino acids. The CDR3 coding sequence is TGTGCCAGCAGCGTAGGGCCAGGGGATATTCAGTACTTC. Translated: CASSVGPGDIQYF.

CDR3 DNA sequence: TGTGCCAGCAGCCAAGATCGAGGAGGGACAGCCTACGAGCAGTACTTC. Amino acid sequence: CASSQDRGGTAYEQYF. The rearrangement joins TRBV4-2 to TRBJ2-7, with D perhaps matching TRBD1 (7 bases). Trimming shortened V by 0 bases and J by 2 bases, and 14 bases separated the two germline ends. The CDR3 extends over 16 amino acids. Germline assignment: CDR1 LGHNA and CDR2 YNFKEQ.

The chain employs TRBV6-1 and TRBJ2-2, with D tentatively TRBD2 (5 bases). The CDR3 sequence is 16 residues long. The V and J ends lost 3 bases and 1 base respectively, with 12 bases between them. From germline, CDR1 is MNHNS and CDR2 SASEGT. The CDR3 protein is CASSELRVGNTGELFF. CDR3 DNA: TGTGCCAGCAGTGAGCTGAGGGTCGGGAACACCGGGGAGCTGTTTTTT.

V usage is TRBV6-6 and J usage is TRBJ2-1; D perhaps matches TRBD2 (5 bases). CDR3 size: 16 residues. Germline V CDR1 and CDR2: MNHNY, SVGAGI (reference sequence). Trimming cost V 6 bases and J 0 bases, with 15 bases left between them. The CDR3 spells CASSRTSPSSYNEQFF. CDR3 nucleotides: TGTGCCAGCAGCCGGACTTCCCCTAGCTCCTACAATGAGCAGTTCTTC.

The chain couples TRBV18 to TRBJ2-7; 12 bases line up with TRBD1. V shed 5 bases and J 7 bases; nucleotides not matched to a gene: 6. Germline V gene lookup returns CDR1 KGHSH and CDR2 LQKENI. The CDR3 contains 14 residues. CDR3 nucleotides: TGTGCCAGCTCAGGGGGACAGGGGGCAAGAGAGCAGTACTTC. Amino acids: CASSGGQGAREQYF. Full variable domain (missing parts from reference TRBV18 and TRBJ2-7): NAGVMQNPRHLVRRRGQEARLRCSPMKGHSHVYWYRQLPEEGLKFMVYLQKENIIDESGMPKERFSAEFPKEGPSILRIQQVVRGDSAAYFCASSGGQGAREQYFGPGTRLTVT.

This clone came up once. V and J are TRBV10-3 and TRBJ2-5; the D is unclear. TRBJ2-7 matches the DNA end more closely, so the J call is doubtful. Looked up from germline, CDR1 is ENHRY and CDR2 is SYGVKD. The CDR3 covers 13 residues. The CDR3 DNA reads TGTGCCATCAGTGACTTACAGCTCTACGAGCAGTACTTC. This encodes CAISDLQLYEQYF.

V and J are TRBV11-2 and TRBJ1-2, with 8 nucleotides matching TRBD1. The CDR3 is made up of 13 amino acids. The V gene end was trimmed by 3 bases and the J gene end by 6 bases; junction bases not matched to a gene: 3. In germline, CDR1 is SGHAT, CDR2 FQNNGV. The CDR3 DNA sequence: TGTGCCAGCAGCTTGGCAGGGGGCGATGGCTACACCTTC. Translating gives CASSLAGGDGYTF.

V gene TRBV7-3 combines with J gene TRBJ1-1, with 9 bases identical to TRBD1. Germline trimming cut 5 bases from V and 5 bases from J; bases unmatched to any gene: 6. Germline V gene sequence: CDR1 SGHTA, CDR2 FQGTGA. This CDR3 has 14 amino acids. In DNA form, the CDR3 reads TGTGCCAGCAGCGCACAGGGGGCTGGGACTGAAGCTTTCTTT. It encodes CASSAQGAGTEAFF.

This clone was recorded only once. The J gene is TRBJ1-6, the V gene TRBV19; TRBD1 matches 8 bases. Germline V CDR1 and CDR2: LNHDA, SQIVND (reference sequence). The trim removed 0 bases at V and 14 bases at J, leaving 9 bases unmatched. The CDR3 loop spans 15 amino acids. The CDR3: CASSIDDGDRSTLHF. CDR3 in DNA: TGTGCCAGTAGTATAGATGACGGGGACAGGAGCACCCTCCACTTT. Variable domain in full (rest from reference TRBV19 and TRBJ1-6): DGGITQSPKYLFRKEGQNVTLSCEQNLNHDAMYWYRQDPGQGLRLIYYSQIVNDFQKGDIAEGYSVSREKKESFPLTVTSAQKNPTAFYLCASSIDDGDRSTLHFGNGTRLTVT.

The J gene is TRBJ2-1, the V gene TRBV7-9; D gene unclear. Germline CDR1 and CDR2: SEHNR and FQNEAQ (reference sequence). This CDR3 contains 13 residues. Trimming removed 3 bases from V and 5 bases from J, with 8 bases in between. CDR3 sequence (DNA): TGTGCCAGCAGCTTTGTTAGAGACAATGAGCAGTTCTTC. This sequence encodes CASSFVRDNEQFF.

The rearrangement uses TRBV4-1 and TRBJ2-1; D might be TRBD1 or TRBD2, each matching 5 bases. Deletions cut 4 bases from V and 6 bases from J, with 19 bases between. Germline V CDR1 and CDR2: MGHRA, YSYEKL. The CDR3 is made up of 16 amino acids. The CDR3 DNA reads TGCGCCAGCAGCCCGGAGCCGGGTATTGGGGGCAATGAGCAGTTCTTC. It codes for CASSPEPGIGGNEQFF.

This chain uses TRBV18 with TRBJ2-1; D gene uncertain. The CDR3 is made up of 13 amino acids. Deletions cut 1 base from V and 5 bases from J, with 6 bases between. CDR1 is KGHSH and CDR2 is LQKENI in the germline V gene. CDR3 sequence reads: CASSPLTNNEQFF. The CDR3 DNA reads as TGTGCCAGCTCACCACTGACAAACAATGAGCAGTTCTTC.

The chain uses TRBV10-3 and TRBJ2-3; 12 positions match TRBD2. The germline gives CDR1 ENHRY, CDR2 SYGVKD. This CDR3 is 21 amino acids long. The trim removed 0 bases at V and 1 base at J, leaving 14 bases unmatched. CDR3 loop: CAISESPSGTSGYSGTDTQYF. The CDR3 coding sequence is TGTGCCATCAGTGAGTCCCCCTCCGGGACTAGCGGGTACTCCGGCACAGATACGCAGTATTTT.

The chain carries TRBV5-1 and TRBJ1-2; D gene unclear. From germline, CDR1 is SGHRS and CDR2 YFSETQ. This CDR3 has 17 amino acids. Trimming took off 0 bases at V and 0 bases at J, with 15 bases between the two ends. CDR3 loop: CASSLEPRSSANYGYTF. CDR3 coding DNA: TGCGCCAGCAGCTTGGAACCCAGGAGTAGCGCTAACTATGGCTACACCTTC.